This T cell receptor beta chain appears in the sequencing data of a study of tumor-infiltrating lymphocytes in primary liver carcinoma. The wider study: The patient population consisted of men and women between 30 and 69 years of age. Regarding the study as a whole: Tumors significantly exceeded blood in top-250-clone fraction (p = 0.039). Tumor-adjacent and tumor-blood pairs overlapped less than tumor region pairs did.

To note about this clonotype: Its antigen is unidentified. Since no conserved phenylalanine or tryptophan closes the CDR3, a read error is the likely cause.

From about 0.45 ug total RNA, TCR beta cDNA was generated with a primer in the constant region. Library construction for TCR beta comprised three nested multiplex PCR rounds performed with slightly modified ARM-PCR. It was with TRBV1-TRBV30 forward primers and a C-beta reverse primer that the first two PCR rounds were run, at roughly 10 cycles each. TCRdb called the multiplex PCR reads again in MiXCR, with one record for every CDR3 protein. The sample includes some 94,000 distinct CDR3 sequences, about three quarters of them seen just once. Unsorted bulk tissue of roughly 18-32 mg yielded co-extracted RNA and DNA. From germline, CDR1 is SEHNR and CDR2 FQNEAQ (reference sequence). The CDR3 length is 14 residues. Trimming removed 6 bases from V and 2 bases from J, with 14 bases in between.

This receptor was taken from a woman aged 60-75 years with primary liver carcinoma and hepatitis B virus infection. The genes are TRBV7-9 and TRBJ2-7; D is ambiguous. The sample was liver tumor tissue from sampling region 5. Subset defined: tumor region T5, tumor centre. Written as DNA, the CDR3 is TGTGCCAGCAGACTCGTTATTGGTCCCTACGAGCAGTACTAC. Protein product: CASRLVIGPYEQYY.